The 32 T cell receptor beta chains given below trace back to one sample, sequenced in a study of shared clonotypes between healthy human individuals. The protocol was immunoSEQ multiplex PCR, while the TCRdb copy is restricted to in-frame clones and leaves out a portion. The table includes roughly 2.2 million clones, approximately 90% detected once. Sequencing input: naive CD4+ T cells from PBMCs. Specified subset: CD45RA+ positively selected. These receptor sequences come from a man between 18 and 35 years old in good health. Some clones in this sample may be carry-over from other donors' samples.

CDR3 sequence (DNA): TGTGCCAGCAGCCAAGATCTAGCGGGAGAGTTGACAGATACGCAGTATTTT. It specifies CASSQDLAGELTDTQYF. This sequence joins TRBV14 and TRBJ2-3; 10 nucleotides align to TRBD2. The CDR3 sequence is 17 residues long. The trim removed 0 bases at V and 3 bases at J, leaving 6 bases unmatched. Germline CDR1 reads SGHDN; CDR2 reads FVKESK.

Of note for this clone: The same CDR3 also results from other DNA sequences found in this sample. This chain links TRBV7-3 with TRBJ1-3; D remains unclear. Germline lookup yields CDR1 SGHTA and CDR2 FQGTGA. The CDR3 is made up of 13 amino acids. V lost 1 base, J lost 2 bases, and 3 bases lay in between. In nucleotides, the CDR3 is TGTGCCAGCAGCTTAATCCCTGGAAACACCATATATTTT. Translating gives CASSLIPGNTIYF.

The chain carries TRBV7-2 and TRBJ2-7; 9 bases line up with TRBD2. The V gene's germline CDR1 is SGHTA and CDR2 FQGNSA. The CDR3 is 14 residues long. The J segment lost 6 bases and the V segment lost 6 bases, leaving 9 bases of the junction unmatched. CDR3 amino acids: CASRPGLAPGEQYF. The DNA for the CDR3 is TGTGCCAGCAGACCGGGACTAGCCCCTGGCGAGCAGTACTTC. Supplemented by reference TRBV7-2 and TRBJ2-7, the full variable domain reads GAGVSQSPSNKVTEKGKDVELRCDPISGHTALYWYRQSLGQGLEFLIYFQGNSAPDKSGLPSDRFSAERTGGSVSTLTIQRTQQEDSAVYLCASRPGLAPGEQYFGPGTRLTVT.

V is TRBV6-6 and J is TRBJ2-7; D is uncertain. V lost 2 bases to trimming and J lost 7 bases, with 18 bases between them. Germline values: CDR1 MNHNY, CDR2 SVGAGI (reference sequence). The CDR3 totals 15 residues. The CDR3 spells CASSYPRAVGSEQYF. Written as DNA, the CDR3 is TGTGCCAGCAGTTACCCCCGGGCGGTGGGGTCGGAGCAGTACTTC.

This CDR3 reads CASSYTGQGRGETQYF. In DNA form, the CDR3 reads TGCGCCAGCAGCTATACGGGACAGGGGAGGGGAGAGACCCAGTACTTC. The chain combines TRBV5-1 with TRBJ2-5; TRBD1 agrees at 10 bases. The J segment lost 4 bases and the V segment lost 3 bases, leaving 9 bases of the junction unmatched. Germline V CDR1 and CDR2: SGHRS, YFSETQ. This CDR3 region has 16 residues.

V gene TRBV11-2 combines with J gene TRBJ2-1; D may match TRBD1 or TRBD2 (5 bases each). The V gene's germline CDR1 is SGHAT and CDR2 FQNNGV. The V gene lost 5 bases and the J gene lost 15 bases, with 20 bases spanning the gap. The CDR3 totals 13 residues. The CDR3 DNA reads TGTGCCAGCAGCCTAGTAAGGGACGGAAGGCGGTTCTTC. It yields the protein CASSLVRDGRRFF.

The chain is built from TRBV7-9 and TRBJ2-7; D is tentatively TRBD1 or TRBD2 (5 bases each). V lost 1 base, J lost 5 bases, and 12 bases lay in between. The CDR3 has 14 amino acids. Germline V gives CDR1 SEHNR, CDR2 FQNEAQ (reference sequence). CDR3 bases: TGTGCCAGCAGCTTAGGGGACGCGAACAACGAGCAGTACTTC. It yields the protein CASSLGDANNEQYF.

The V call is TRBV2, the J call TRBJ2-3; 8 bases match TRBD2. Germline V CDR1 and CDR2: SNHLY, FYNNEI. CDR3 length: 15 residues. The V segment lost 4 bases and the J segment 6 bases; nucleotides outside the gene matches: 9. The CDR3 bases are TGTGCCAGCAGTGCTTGGACTAGCTTTTCCGATACGCAGTATTTT. As protein: CASSAWTSFSDTQYF.

V gene TRBV2 combines with J gene TRBJ2-1; TRBD1 matches 7 bases. Germline lookup yields CDR1 SNHLY and CDR2 FYNNEI. This CDR3 has 13 residues. Trimming took 6 bases from V and 3 from J; bases not matched to a gene: 2. The CDR3: CASRQGVYNEQFF. Written as DNA, the CDR3 is TGTGCCAGCAGGCAGGGGGTCTACAATGAGCAGTTCTTC.

V gene TRBV28 combines with J gene TRBJ1-6; D is possibly TRBD1 (5 bases). This CDR3 has 16 amino acids. Germline CDR1 and CDR2: MDHEN and SYDVKM. Trimming left V 1 base short and J 9 bases short, with 16 bases between. CDR3 amino acids: CASSLYQGLRGSPLHF. In DNA, the CDR3 is TGTGCCAGCAGTTTATACCAGGGCCTCAGAGGTTCACCCCTCCACTTT. The full variable domain, with the rest looked up from reference TRBV28 and TRBJ1-6, is DVKVTQSSRYLVKRTGEKVFLECVQDMDHENMFWYRQDPGLGLRLIYFSYDVKMKEKGDIPEGYSVSREKKERFSLILESASTNQTSMYLCASSLYQGLRGSPLHFGNGTRLTVT.

The chain employs TRBV18 and TRBJ2-7; maybe TRBD1 (5 bases). This CDR3 region has 16 residues. Trimming took 3 bases from V and 1 from J, leaving 16 bases between them. Per germline, CDR1 KGHSH and CDR2 LQKENI. The CDR3 DNA sequence: TGTGCCAGCTCACCCGACAGTCCCTTTGTGTCCTACGAGCAGTACTTC. As protein: CASSPDSPFVSYEQYF.

The chain combines TRBV29-1 with TRBJ1-1, with TRBD1 matching over 7 bases. V dropped 8 bases and J dropped 4; count of bases not matched to a gene: 7. Per germline, CDR1 SQVTM and CDR2 ANQGSEA. This CDR3 is built from 12 residues. This chain's CDR3 is CSLYRGATEAFF. In nucleotides, the CDR3 is TGCAGCCTCTACAGGGGTGCCACTGAAGCTTTCTTT.

On this clone itself: Other DNA sequences from this sample encode an identical CDR3 as well. This chain links TRBV7-9 with TRBJ2-7; D is uncertain. The germline gives CDR1 SEHNR, CDR2 FQNEAQ (reference sequence). This CDR3 spans 12 amino acids. V shed 0 bases and J shed 2 bases, with 2 bases lying between them. DNA for the CDR3: TGTGCCAGCAGCTTAGCTCCCTACGAGCAGTACTTC. Its protein product is CASSLAPYEQYF.

A single count supports this clone. The gene calls are TRBV28 and TRBJ2-5; 8 bases fit TRBD1. Germline loops: CDR1 MDHEN, CDR2 SYDVKM. Trimming took 5 bases from V and 5 from J; bases not matched to a gene: 19. CDR3 length equals 18 residues. Written as DNA, the CDR3 is TGTGCCAGCAGTCATCCTAAGGAGTGGGCAGGGGGCGGCGAGACCCAGTACTTC. Protein sequence: CASSHPKEWAGGGETQYF.

This sequence joins TRBV7-3 and TRBJ2-1; the match to TRBD1 covers 11 bases. Germline CDR1 is SGHTA and CDR2 is FQGTGA. This CDR3 spans 16 amino acids. Germline trimming cut 0 bases from V and 4 bases from J; bases unmatched to any gene: 2. The CDR3 nucleotides read TGTGCCAGCAGCTTAACAGGACAGGGGGCTTACAATGAGCAGTTCTTC. Encoded protein: CASSLTGQGAYNEQFF.

The chain combines TRBV7-3 with TRBJ1-1; D is ambiguous. The length of the CDR3 is 15 residues. V was cut by 0 bases and J by 5 bases, with 13 bases left in between. CDR1 SGHTA and CDR2 FQGTGA come from the germline V gene. CDR3 bases: TGTGCCAGCAGCTTAACGTACGGGGAGTGGACTGAAGCTTTCTTT. Translation: CASSLTYGEWTEAFF.

On this clone: The junction does not match germline at one end; this may be a read error. The chain uses TRBV19 and TRBJ1-4, with D uncertain. Germline V gene lookup returns CDR1 LNHDA and CDR2 SQIVND (reference sequence). This CDR3 region has 12 residues. Here the CDR3 reads CASSPTDEKLFF. The CDR3 coding sequence is TGTGCCAGTAGTCCGACGGATGAAAAGCTGTTTTTT.

V is TRBV6-1 and J is TRBJ2-2; D remains unclear. V lost 2 bases, J lost 7 bases, and 11 bases lay in between. Germline CDR1 MNHNS, CDR2 SASEGT. The CDR3 runs to 14 residues. For the CDR3, the DNA is TGTGCCAGCAGTGAAAATGGGTGGGGCGGGGAGCTGTTTTTT. Residues: CASSENGWGGELFF.

The V and J genes are TRBV4-3 and TRBJ1-2, with D uncertain. The CDR3 runs to 19 residues. In germline, CDR1 is LGHNA, CDR2 YSLEER. Trimming left V 3 bases short and J 3 bases short, with 26 bases between. CDR3 nucleotides: TGCGCCAGCAGCCAGGACTACCGGGCCCCTACGCCCGGCTACTATGGCTACACCTTC. This encodes CASSQDYRAPTPGYYGYTF.

In DNA, the CDR3 is TGTGCCAGCAGCCTCCAGGATACAGCGGACACCTTC. Its protein is CASSLQDTADTF. The rearrangement links TRBV13 to TRBJ1-2; no clear D gene. The CDR3 length is 12 residues. V gave up 5 bases and J gave up 12 bases, with 16 bases separating them. CDR1 PRHDT and CDR2 FYEKMQ come from the germline V gene (reference sequence).

The gene calls are TRBV7-9 and TRBJ2-5, with TRBD1 matching 8 bases. Judging by the DNA end, TRBJ2-7 fits better; the J call may be wrong. There are 14 residues in the CDR3. The germline V gene encodes CDR1 SEHNR and CDR2 FQNEAQ (reference sequence). The DNA for the CDR3 is TGTGCCAGCAGCCCAGGACAGGGAACCAACGAGCAGTACTTC. As protein: CASSPGQGTNEQYF.

This clone showed up just a few times. The gene calls are TRBV25-1 and TRBJ1-1; tentatively, D is TRBD1 (6 bases). The CDR3 covers 14 residues. Germline loops: CDR1 MGHDK, CDR2 SYGVNS. V was pared by 5 bases and J by 4 bases, with 14 bases between. The CDR3 DNA reads TGTGCCAGCAGTCGAAACAGGGATACCACTGAAGCTTTCTTT. Its translation is CASSRNRDTTEAFF.

This clone was recorded a few times. CDR3 DNA sequence: TGTGCCAGCAGCTTAACCGGTCAGCCCGGGGGAAACACCATATATTTT. It specifies CASSLTGQPGGNTIYF. The rearrangement uses TRBV7-3 and TRBJ1-3; the D is unclear. Trimming took off 0 bases at V and 4 bases at J, with 13 bases between the two ends. Germline assignment: CDR1 SGHTA and CDR2 FQGTGA. The CDR3 is made up of 16 amino acids.

The CDR3 DNA is TGTGCCAGCAGCCAAGACGGGGACCCCTATGGCTACACCTTC. Translation gives CASSQDGDPYGYTF. The chain is built from TRBV14 and TRBJ1-2; the D gene is possibly TRBD1 (5 bases). CDR1 is SGHDN and CDR2 is FVKESK in the germline V gene. This CDR3 has 14 residues. V was shortened by 0 bases and J by 4 bases, with 9 bases between the two germline ends.

The chain couples TRBV6-5 to TRBJ2-2; TRBD1 or TRBD2 may be the D gene (5 bases each). Looked up from germline, CDR1 is MNHEY and CDR2 is SVGAGI. There are 14 residues in the CDR3. Trimming removed 2 bases at V and 7 bases at J, with 11 bases between. The chain's CDR3 is CASSYRGPYGELFF. CDR3 sequence (DNA): TGTGCCAGCAGTTACCGGGGACCTTACGGGGAGCTGTTTTTT.

The CDR3 DNA sequence: TGTGCCAGTAGTCACAGGGGGCTAGGTCAGCCCCAGCATTTT. Translation gives CASSHRGLGQPQHF. The chain is built from TRBV19 and TRBJ1-5; 9 nucleotides line up with TRBD1. Per germline, CDR1 LNHDA and CDR2 SQIVND (reference sequence). The CDR3 spans 14 residues. The V gene end was trimmed by 5 bases and the J gene end by 6 bases; junction bases not matched to a gene: 5.

This chain links TRBV6-6 with TRBJ1-3; possibly TRBD1 for D (6 bases). V lost 5 bases to trimming and J lost 3 bases, with 17 bases between them. Germline CDR1 reads MNHNY; CDR2 reads SVGAGI (reference sequence). This CDR3 region has 16 residues. The CDR3 coding sequence is TGTGCCAGCAGTCCCCGGACAGAGCTACTTGGAAACACCATATATTTT. This sequence encodes CASSPRTELLGNTIYF.

The chain has TRBV19 and TRBJ1-1, with 8 bases fitting TRBD1. The germline V gene has CDR1 LNHDA and CDR2 SQIVND (reference sequence). Trimming cost V 3 bases and J 5 bases; bases outside gene matches: 11. CDR3 length: 16 residues. The CDR3 coding sequence is TGTGCCAGTAGTATGAGAGTAAACAGGGGGAGGACTGAAGCTTTCTTT. Translation gives CASSMRVNRGRTEAFF.

This clone was seen more than once but under ten times. The chain employs TRBV25-1 and TRBJ2-7; TRBD2 might be the D (5 bases). CDR3 length: 15 amino acids. Trimming cost V 3 bases and J 6 bases, with 18 bases left between them. Germline V gene data show CDR1 as MGHDK and CDR2 as SYGVNS. CDR3: CASSDLAGNSREQYF. CDR3 in DNA: TGTGCCAGCAGTGATTTAGCCGGGAATTCCCGCGAGCAGTACTTC.

V usage is TRBV27 and J usage is TRBJ1-5; D unclear. Germline V lookup: CDR1 MNHEY, CDR2 SMNVEV (reference sequence). The CDR3 totals 16 residues. V gave up 1 base and J gave up 0 bases, with 10 bases separating them. CDR3 sequence (DNA): TGTGCCAGCAGTTTATTCTCGGGATATAGCAATCAGCCCCAGCATTTT. Protein sequence: CASSLFSGYSNQPQHF.

The rearrangement links TRBV2 to TRBJ2-7; D gene unclear. The CDR3 totals 17 residues. Germline V CDR1 and CDR2: SNHLY, FYNNEI. V was cut by 7 bases and J by 7 bases, with 29 bases left in between. CDR3 nucleotide sequence: TGTGCCAGCAACGCCCCGACTGGTACGCGTAGGACGGGTGAGCAGTACTTC. It translates to CASNAPTGTRRTGEQYF.

The chain uses TRBV5-4 and TRBJ2-7; unclear D gene. Germline CDR1 SGHNT, CDR2 YYREEE (reference sequence). Trimming pared 0 bases from V and 7 bases from J, leaving 14 bases between. The CDR3 is made up of 14 amino acids. The CDR3 DNA sequence: TGTGCCAGCAGCTTGGTCGGGCGAAATGGGGAGCAGTACTTC. Translated: CASSLVGRNGEQYF.